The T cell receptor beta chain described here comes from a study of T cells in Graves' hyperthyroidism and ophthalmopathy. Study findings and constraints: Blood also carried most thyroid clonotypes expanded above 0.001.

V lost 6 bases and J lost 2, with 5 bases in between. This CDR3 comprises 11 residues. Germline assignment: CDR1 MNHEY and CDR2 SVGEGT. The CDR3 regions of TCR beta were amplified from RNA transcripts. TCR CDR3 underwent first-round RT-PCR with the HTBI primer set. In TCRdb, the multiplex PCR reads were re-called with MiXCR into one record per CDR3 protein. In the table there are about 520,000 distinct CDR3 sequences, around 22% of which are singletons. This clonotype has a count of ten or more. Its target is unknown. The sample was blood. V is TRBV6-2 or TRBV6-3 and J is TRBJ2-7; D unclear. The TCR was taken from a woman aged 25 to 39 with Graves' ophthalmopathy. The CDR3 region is CASRVTYEQYF. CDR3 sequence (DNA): TGTGCCAGCAGGGTAACCTACGAGCAGTACTTC.